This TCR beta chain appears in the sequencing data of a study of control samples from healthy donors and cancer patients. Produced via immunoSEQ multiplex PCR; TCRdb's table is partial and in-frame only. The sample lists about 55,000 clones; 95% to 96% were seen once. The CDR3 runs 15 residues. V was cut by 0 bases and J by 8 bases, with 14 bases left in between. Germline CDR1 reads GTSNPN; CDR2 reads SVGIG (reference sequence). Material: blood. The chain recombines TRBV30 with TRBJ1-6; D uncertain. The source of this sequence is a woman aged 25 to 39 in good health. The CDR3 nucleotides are TGTGCCTGGAGTGTACTGAAACGTTTGGATTCACCCCTCCACTTT. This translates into CAWSVLKRLDSPLHF.